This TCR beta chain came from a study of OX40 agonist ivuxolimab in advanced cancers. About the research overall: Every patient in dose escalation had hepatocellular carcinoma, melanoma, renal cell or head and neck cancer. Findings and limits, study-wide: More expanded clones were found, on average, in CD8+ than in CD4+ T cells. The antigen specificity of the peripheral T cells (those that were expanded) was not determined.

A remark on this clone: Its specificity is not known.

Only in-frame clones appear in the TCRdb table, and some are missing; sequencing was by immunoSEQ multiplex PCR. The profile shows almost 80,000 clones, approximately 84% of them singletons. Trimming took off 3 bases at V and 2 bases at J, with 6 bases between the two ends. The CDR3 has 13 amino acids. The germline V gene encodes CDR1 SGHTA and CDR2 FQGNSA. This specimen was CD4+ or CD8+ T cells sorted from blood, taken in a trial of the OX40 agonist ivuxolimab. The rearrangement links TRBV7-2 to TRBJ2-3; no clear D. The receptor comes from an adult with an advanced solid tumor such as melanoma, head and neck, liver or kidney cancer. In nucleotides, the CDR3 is TGTGCCAGCAGCTTCGCGACCACAGATACGCAGTATTTT. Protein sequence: CASSFATTDTQYF.